A selection of T cell receptor beta chains follows, all from one sample in a study of blood T cell repertoires in COVID-19. Clones were sequenced by immunoSEQ multiplex PCR, and TCRdb holds only the in-frame ones, with some missing. This sample carries some 400,000 clones, over 75% of them seen once, and the ten largest clones take 1% to 1.5%. Material: PBMCs or T cells enriched from blood (not recorded which). These TCRs come from a man in his thirties or forties who had recovered from COVID-19. Each CDR3 is given with its conserved first and last residue. The D gene is left open where the match is weak. The listing skips clone size in some rows; elsewhere it reads once, few, many or a size class.

j_call cdr3_length v_call d_call clone_size cdr3_aa cdr3_nt
TRBJ2-7 11 TRBV19 TRBD1 once CASTKGQQQYF TGTGCCAGTACCAAGGGACAGCAGCAGTACTTC
TRBJ1-3 15 TRBV18 TRBD1 NA CASSPRTGSGNTIYF TGTGCCAGCTCACCACGGACAGGTTCTGGAAACACCATATATTTT
TRBJ2-2 15 TRBV6-5 TRBD1 NA CASSLDRGRTGELFF TGTGCCAGCAGCCTAGACAGGGGGCGCACCGGGGAGCTGTTTTTT
TRBJ1-1 12 TRBV12-5 NA NA CASGAGDTEAFF TGTGCTAGTGGCGCGGGGGACACTGAAGCTTTCTTT
TRBJ2-7 16 TRBV5-6 TRBD1 NA CASSFARDRALFEQYF TGTGCCAGCAGCTTTGCCCGGGACAGGGCTCTTTTCGAGCAGTACTTC
TRBJ2-3 17 TRBV13 TRBD1 NA CASSLVFRGRGEDTQYF TGTGCCAGCAGCTTAGTCTTCAGGGGGCGCGGGGAAGATACGCAGTATTTT
TRBJ2-2 15 TRBV12-5 NA NA CASGSWTRNTGELFF TGTGCTAGTGGTTCGTGGACAAGGAACACCGGGGAGCTGTTTTTT
TRBJ2-3 18 TRBV18 TRBD2 NA CASSSFSERGPQGDTQYF TGTGCCAGCTCAAGTTTCTCCGAGCGGGGGCCCCAGGGAGATACGCAGTATTTT
TRBJ2-1 14 TRBV11-3 NA NA CASSLGPPENEQFF TGTGCCAGCAGCTTAGGACCCCCGGAGAATGAGCAGTTCTTC
TRBJ2-1 16 TRBV10-2 TRBD2 NA CASTRNGRGGVGEQFF TGCGCCAGCACCCGGAACGGGCGGGGGGGTGTGGGTGAGCAGTTCTTC
TRBJ1-2 15 TRBV27 TRBD1 NA CASSQKGTANYGYTF TGTGCCAGCAGTCAAAAGGGGACAGCGAACTATGGCTACACCTTC
TRBJ1-2 13 TRBV9 NA NA CASSVGTEYGYTF TGTGCCAGCAGCGTAGGGACAGAGTATGGCTACACCTTC
TRBJ2-3 17 TRBV6-2/TRBV6-3 NA NA CASSSTRAGTSTDTQYF TGTGCCAGCAGTTCTACGAGGGCGGGGACTTCCACAGATACGCAGTATTTT